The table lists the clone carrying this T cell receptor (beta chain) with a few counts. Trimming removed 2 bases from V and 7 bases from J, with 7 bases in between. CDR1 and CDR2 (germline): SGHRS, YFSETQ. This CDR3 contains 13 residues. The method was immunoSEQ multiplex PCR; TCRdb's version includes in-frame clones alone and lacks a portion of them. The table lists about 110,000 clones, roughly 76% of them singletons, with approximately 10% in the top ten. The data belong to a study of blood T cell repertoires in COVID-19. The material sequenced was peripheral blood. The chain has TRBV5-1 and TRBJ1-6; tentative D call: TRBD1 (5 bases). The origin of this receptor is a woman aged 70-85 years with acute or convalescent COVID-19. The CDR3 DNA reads TGCGCCAGCAGCTTCCAGGGAAATTCACCCCTCCACTTT. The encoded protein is CASSFQGNSPLHF.